This TCR beta chain came from a study of human T cells and chemical hapten exposure. The overall study: The study lasted roughly 26 weeks, and patients were dosed weekly with diphenylcyclopropenone on the scalp throughout. Study results and caveats: Versus controls, expanded TCRs had significantly more large CDR3 similarity clusters.

Individual cDNA molecules had unique molecular identifiers attached to them by the library. TCRdb itself ran the RACE reads through MiXCR, one entry per CDR3 protein. The sample has around 360,000 distinct CDR3 sequences; just under 6.5% are singletons. In this sample, this clonotype turned up many times. What it binds is unknown. The germline gives CDR1 MNHEY, CDR2 SMNVEV (reference sequence). Trimming at V came to 5 bases and at J to 3 bases, leaving 6 bases not matched to a gene. This CDR3 is 15 amino acids long. The time point here: patch test 2, 6 weeks after DPC sensitization. Indicated treatment: therapeutic diphenylcyclopropenone sensitization with weekly scalp DPC. The starting material, unfractionated whole blood, was used for total RNA extraction.

The J gene is TRBJ1-5, the V gene TRBV27; 8 bases align to TRBD1. This receptor was identified in a woman in her late teens or twenties with alopecia areata. Some clones in this sample may be carry-over from other donors' samples. The starting material was whole blood, obtained in connection with sensitization to the hapten diphenylcyclopropenone (DPC). CDR3 sequence (DNA): TGTGCCAGCAGTCAGGGGGCGGACCTCAATCAGCCCCAGCATTTT. This translates into CASSQGADLNQPQHF.